This TCR beta chain was captured in a study of shared clonotypes between healthy human individuals. Here immunoSEQ multiplex PCR was the method, and the copy in TCRdb shows in-frame clones only, minus some. The sample contains roughly 2,000,000 clones, just under 95% of which appear only once. On this clone: Its specificity is not known.

Naive CD8 populations comprised CD45RO-negative cells positively selected for CCR7, excluding terminally differentiated effector memory CD45RA+ cells. Each donor was a Caucasian adult residing in Nashville, Tennessee. Findings of the study overall: Generally, naive subsets (rather than memory subsets) showed larger estimated richness.

The sequenced sample was naive CD8+ T cells sorted from blood. The receptor's source is a man between 18 and 35 years old in good health.

The CDR3: CASSLEQYGTQYF. The CDR3 DNA reads as TGTGCCAGCAGCTTAGAGCAGTATGGGACCCAGTACTTC. The chain recombines TRBV13 with TRBJ2-5; D is ambiguous. This CDR3 is built from 13 residues. Per the germline V gene, CDR1 is PRHDT and CDR2 is FYEKMQ (reference sequence). The V end was cut by 1 base, the J end by 7 bases, with 10 bases between.